This entry concerns a single T cell receptor (beta chain). The antigen remains unidentified. This specimen comes from a study of molecular identifiers for immune sequencing clone quantification. Broader study findings: Effector cells kept over 99% of their molecules in clones above 20 RNA copies, while naive cells kept under 1% there.

CD8+CD4-CCR7+CD45RA+ sorting gave the naive CD8 T cells. Previously described methods and listed TCR primers were employed for the bulk TCR libraries. TCRdb reprocessed the PCR reads with MiXCR, giving one entry per CDR3 protein. The sample lists under 600,000 distinct CDR3 sequences, around 21% occurring once. The material sequenced was naive CD8+ T cells from blood, with Jurkat cell RNA spiked in. Subset of the sample: FACS-sorted CD8+CD4-CCR7+CD45RA+ naive T cells. The origin of this receptor is a human donor in good health. Some libraries in this study had Jurkat cell RNA spiked in.

For the CDR3, the DNA is TGTGCCATCAGTGACGCTGGATCGATGAACACTGAAGCTTTCTTT. Translation gives CAISDAGSMNTEAFF. The chain carries TRBV10-3 and TRBJ1-1; the D is unclear. There are 15 residues in the CDR3. V dropped 3 bases and J dropped 0 bases, with 11 bases sitting between them. CDR1 ENHRY and CDR2 SYGVKD come from the germline V gene.